The clone carrying this T cell receptor (beta chain) occurred once. The method was immunoSEQ multiplex PCR; TCRdb's version includes in-frame clones alone and lacks a portion of them. This sample carries 100,000 to 150,000 clones, around 81% of them seen once, and the ten largest clones take 17%. V was clipped by 2 bases and J by 6 bases; unmatched bases: 8. Germline CDR1 is MNHEY and CDR2 is SVGAGI. The CDR3 loop spans 15 amino acids. This specimen comes from a study of blood T cell repertoires in COVID-19. On the study more broadly: PBMCs, B-cell-depleted T cells, or T cells provided the cDNA or gDNA that made up the material.

V is TRBV6-5 and J is TRBJ2-7; TRBD2 agrees at 9 bases. The clonotype was recovered from a man aged 25 to 40 with COVID-19, enrolled during active disease. Sequences were obtained from peripheral blood. The CDR3: CASSYGWREGREQYF. The CDR3 DNA sequence: TGTGCCAGCAGTTACGGCTGGCGGGAGGGCCGCGAGCAGTACTTC.